This TCR beta chain came from a study of a mutant IDH1 vaccine in newly diagnosed glioma. Broader study findings: Changes in the top peripheral T cell clonotypes seemingly had no bearing on pseudoprogression.

The data were produced by immunoSEQ multiplex PCR, yet TCRdb's version contains in-frame clones alone and is incomplete. The table shows roughly 38,000 clones, with roughly 82% occurring only once. A word on this clone: Its antigen remains unidentified.

V lost 4 bases to trimming and J lost 9 bases, with 14 bases between them. Looked up from germline, CDR1 is SGHDT and CDR2 is YYEEEE. The CDR3 contains 13 residues. Time point described: week 47, end of study. Vaccination comprised doses that each held 300 ug of mutant IDH1 20-mer peptide, plus topical imiquimod. The specimen was PBMCs, collected from a glioma patient whose treatment included an IDH1 peptide vaccine. The TCR sequence derives from a man aged 18 to 29 with glioma. Some clones in this sample may be carry-over from other donors' samples. The rearrangement joins TRBV5-6 to TRBJ2-1, with D perhaps TRBD2 (6 bases). The DNA of the CDR3 is TGTGCCAGCAGCCTCCTGGGAGGCGGTGAGCAGTTCTTC. Translated, it gives CASSLLGGGEQFF.